This TCR beta chain appears in the sequencing data of a study of shared clonotypes between healthy human individuals. Looking at the study overall: Three plates each covered CD4 naive and memory; CD8 naive two, CD8 memory one.

Overall study results and limits: Shared clonotypes: about 5% naive CD4, about 3.3% naive CD8, less than 2.5% memory CD4, approximately 0.41% memory CD8. Researchers sampled only blood; tissue repertoires likely differ.

Trimming cost V 1 base and J 5 bases, with 15 bases left between them. CDR1 is SGHTA and CDR2 is FQGNSA in the germline V gene. The length of the CDR3 is 15 residues. Repertoires were generated with immunoSEQ multiplex PCR, while TCRdb's copy carries only in-frame clones and drops some. The sample lists roughly 320,000 clones; more than 75% were seen once. The donors were adults (healthy and HIV-negative) with no recent acute infections or vaccinations. As regards this clone: What it recognizes is unknown.

The receptor was derived from a man in his late teens or twenties in good health. Sequences were obtained from memory CD8+ T cells sorted from blood. Subset described: CD45RO+ cells pooled with CCR7-negative TemRA cells. The chain joins TRBV7-2 to TRBJ2-7; either TRBD1 or TRBD2 may fit D (5 bases each). The CDR3 region is CASSLEGTRYDEQYF. In DNA, the CDR3 is TGTGCCAGCAGCTTAGAGGGGACCCGGTACGACGAGCAGTACTTC.